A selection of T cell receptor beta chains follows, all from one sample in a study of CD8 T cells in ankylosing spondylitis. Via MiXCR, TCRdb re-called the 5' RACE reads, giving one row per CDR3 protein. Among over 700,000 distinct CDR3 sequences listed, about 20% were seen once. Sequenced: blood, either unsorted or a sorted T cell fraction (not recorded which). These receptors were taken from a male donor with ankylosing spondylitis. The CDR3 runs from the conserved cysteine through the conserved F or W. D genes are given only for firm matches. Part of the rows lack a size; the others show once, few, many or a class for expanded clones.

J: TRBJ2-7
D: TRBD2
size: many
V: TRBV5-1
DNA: TGCGCCAGCAGCCAGGGACTAGCGGGAGAGTACGAGCAGTACTTC
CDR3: CASSQGLAGEYEQYF

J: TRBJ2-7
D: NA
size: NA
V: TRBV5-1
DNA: TGCGCCAGCAAAGCAGGGGCGAGCTCCTACGAGCAGTACTTC
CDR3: CASKAGASSYEQYF

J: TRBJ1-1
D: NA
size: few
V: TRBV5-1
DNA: TGCGCCAGCAGCTTGGGCCGGGGTTACGAGACTGAAGCTTTCTTT
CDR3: CASSLGRGYETEAFF

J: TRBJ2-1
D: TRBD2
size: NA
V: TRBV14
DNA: TGTGCCAGCAGCCAACTGACTAGCGGGGACCACAATGAGCAGTTCTTC
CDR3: CASSQLTSGDHNEQFF

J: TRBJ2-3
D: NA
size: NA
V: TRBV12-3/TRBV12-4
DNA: TGTGCCAGCAGTCTCAACTATGGAGATACGCAGTATTTT
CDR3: CASSLNYGDTQYF

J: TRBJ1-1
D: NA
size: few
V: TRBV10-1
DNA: TGCGCCAGCAGTGAGTTGTACCCGCCCGGGGGAAACACTGAAGCTTTCTTT
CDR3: CASSELYPPGGNTEAFF

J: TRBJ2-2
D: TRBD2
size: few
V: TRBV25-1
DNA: TGTGCCAGCAGGGCTCTAGCGGGAGAGCGGATCGGGGAGCTGTTTTTT
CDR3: CASRALAGERIGELFF

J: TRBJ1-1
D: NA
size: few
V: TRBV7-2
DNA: TGTGCCAGCAGCTTAGCATCGAACCCGGGCACTGAAGCTTTCTTT
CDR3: CASSLASNPGTEAFF

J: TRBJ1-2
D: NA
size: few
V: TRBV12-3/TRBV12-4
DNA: TGTGCCAGCAGGTCCGGCCCGGTTGGCTACACCTTC
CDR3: CASRSGPVGYTF

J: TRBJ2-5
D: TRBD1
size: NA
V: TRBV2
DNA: TGTGCCAGCACCCGGGACAGTAAAGAGACCCAGTACTTC
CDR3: CASTRDSKETQYF

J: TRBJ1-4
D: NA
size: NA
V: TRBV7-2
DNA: TGTGCCAGCAGCTTAGGACCGGGCTTTAATGAAAAACTGTTTTTT
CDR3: CASSLGPGFNEKLFF

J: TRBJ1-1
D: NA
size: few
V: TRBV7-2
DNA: TGTGCCAGCAGCTTAATCTTACAGAACACTGAAGCTTTCTTT
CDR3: CASSLILQNTEAFF

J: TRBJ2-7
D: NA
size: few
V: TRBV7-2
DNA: TGTGCCAGCAGCTGGGGACACTCCTACGAGCAGTACTTC
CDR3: CASSWGHSYEQYF

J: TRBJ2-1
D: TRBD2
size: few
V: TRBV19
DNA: TGTGCCAGTAGTACGGACCTAGCGGCCATGGGATCTGAGCAGTTCTTC
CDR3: CASSTDLAAMGSEQFF

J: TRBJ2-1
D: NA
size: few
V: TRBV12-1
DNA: TGTGCCAGCAGCAAGGACAGGGAAGGTGAGCAGTTCTTC
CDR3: CASSKDREGEQFF

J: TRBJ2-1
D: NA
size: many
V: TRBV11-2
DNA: TGTGCCAGCAGCCGTTTGCTAGGCGGGGATGAGCAGTTCTTC
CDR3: CASSRLLGGDEQFF

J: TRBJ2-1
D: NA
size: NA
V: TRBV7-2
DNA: TGTGCCAGCAGCTCAGTACCCCCCAATGAGCAGTTCTTC
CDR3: CASSSVPPNEQFF

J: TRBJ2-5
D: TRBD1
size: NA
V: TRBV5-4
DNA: TGTGCCAGCAGCGTCACCGGGACAGGGTTGCAAGAGACCCAGTACTTC
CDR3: CASSVTGTGLQETQYF

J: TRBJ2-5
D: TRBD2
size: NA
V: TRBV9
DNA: TGTGCCAGCAGCCAAGGGGGCCTAGCGGGAGATGGGAGGGAGACCCAGTACTTC
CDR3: CASSQGGLAGDGRETQYF

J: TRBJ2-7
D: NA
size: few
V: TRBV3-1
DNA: TGTGCCAGCACCCCCGAGTACTTC
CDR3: CASTPEYF

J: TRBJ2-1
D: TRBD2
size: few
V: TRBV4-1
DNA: TGCGCCAGCAGCCAAGCAATCCGGCGGGGGGCCGACAATGAGCAGTTCTTC
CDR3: CASSQAIRRGADNEQFF

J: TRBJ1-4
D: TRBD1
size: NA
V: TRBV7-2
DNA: TGTGCCAGCAGCTTAGGGGGGACAGGCCAGAATGAAAAACTGTTTTTT
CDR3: CASSLGGTGQNEKLFF

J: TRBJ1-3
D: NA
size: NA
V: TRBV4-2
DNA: TGTGCCAGCAGCCAAGATCTTGGGGGAAACACCATATATTTT
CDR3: CASSQDLGGNTIYF

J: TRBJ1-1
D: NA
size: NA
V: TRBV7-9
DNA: TGTGCCAGCAGTCGTTGGAGCGGGGACACTGAAGCTTTCTTT
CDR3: CASSRWSGDTEAFF

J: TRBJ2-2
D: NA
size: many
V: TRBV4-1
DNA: TGCGCCAGCAGCCAAGCGGGGTTGAACACCGGGGAGCTGTTTTTT
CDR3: CASSQAGLNTGELFF

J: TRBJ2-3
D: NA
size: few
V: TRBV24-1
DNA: TGTGCCACCAGTGATTTATTCGCCGCGCCCACAGATACGCAGTATTTT
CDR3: CATSDLFAAPTDTQYF

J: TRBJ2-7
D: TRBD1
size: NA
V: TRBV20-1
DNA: TGCAGTGCTAGACGCCCTACGACAGGGGGCAAGTACGAGCAGTACTTC
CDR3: CSARRPTTGGKYEQYF

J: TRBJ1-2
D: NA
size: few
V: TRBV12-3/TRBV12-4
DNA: TGTGCCAGCAGTTTAGCCCCCTTAGGGGGTGCCTATGGCTACACCTTC
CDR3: CASSLAPLGGAYGYTF

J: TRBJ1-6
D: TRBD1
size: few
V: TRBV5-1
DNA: TGCGCCAGCAGCAGAGGGACAGGGGATTTGGGAAATTCACCCCTCCACTTT
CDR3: CASSRGTGDLGNSPLHF

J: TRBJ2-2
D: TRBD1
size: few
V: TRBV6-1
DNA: TGTGCCAGCACCACAGGGGGCGCAACCGGGGAGCTGTTTTTT
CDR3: CASTTGGATGELFF

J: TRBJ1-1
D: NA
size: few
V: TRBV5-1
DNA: TGCGCCAGCAGCTCCGGTGTTGGCAGTAGAAACACTGAAGCTTTCTTT
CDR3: CASSSGVGSRNTEAFF

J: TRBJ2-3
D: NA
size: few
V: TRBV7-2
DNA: TGTGCCAGCACCCCGGAGATGGGGGGGCTCACAGATACGCAGTATTTT
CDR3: CASTPEMGGLTDTQYF

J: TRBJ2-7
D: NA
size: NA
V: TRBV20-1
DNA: TGCAGTGCAAGCTGGATATCCTACGAGCAGTACTTC
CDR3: CSASWISYEQYF

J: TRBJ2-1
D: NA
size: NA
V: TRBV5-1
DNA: TGCGCCAGCAGCGGGGGGATTTCTCAGGGCGAGCAGTTCTTC
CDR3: CASSGGISQGEQFF

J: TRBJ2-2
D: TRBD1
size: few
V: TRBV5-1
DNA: TGCGCCAGCAGCTGGGACAGGGAAACGAACACCGGGGAGCTGTTTTTT
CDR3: CASSWDRETNTGELFF

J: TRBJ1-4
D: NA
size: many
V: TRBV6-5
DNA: TGTGCCAGCAGTTCGGGGACGGCTAATGAAAAACTGTTTTTT
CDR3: CASSSGTANEKLFF

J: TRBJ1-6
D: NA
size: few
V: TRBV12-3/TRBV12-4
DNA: TGTGCCAGCAGTTACGTTTGGAGCACAGGGTCTTCACCCCTCCACTTT
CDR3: CASSYVWSTGSSPLHF

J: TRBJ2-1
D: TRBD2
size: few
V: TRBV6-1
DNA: TGTGCCACTCAAAGGGCGGGAGGGTTACACAATGAGCAGTTCTTC
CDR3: CATQRAGGLHNEQFF

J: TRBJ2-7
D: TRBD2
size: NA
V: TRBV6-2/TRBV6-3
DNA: TGTGCCAGCAGACCACCGACCGGGACTAGTCACTACGAGCAGTACTTC
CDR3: CASRPPTGTSHYEQYF

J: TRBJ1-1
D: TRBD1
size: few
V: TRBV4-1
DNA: TGCGCCAGCAGCCAATGGGCGACAGGGGGAACCACTGAAGCTTTCTTT
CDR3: CASSQWATGGTTEAFF

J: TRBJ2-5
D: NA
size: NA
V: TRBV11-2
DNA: TGTGCCAGCAGCTTATTGTCGGGTCAAGAGACCCAGTACTTC
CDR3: CASSLLSGQETQYF

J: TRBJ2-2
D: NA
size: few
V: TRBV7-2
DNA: TGTGCCAGCAGCCCCGGGAGTTTTTACACCGGGGAGCTGTTTTTT
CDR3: CASSPGSFYTGELFF